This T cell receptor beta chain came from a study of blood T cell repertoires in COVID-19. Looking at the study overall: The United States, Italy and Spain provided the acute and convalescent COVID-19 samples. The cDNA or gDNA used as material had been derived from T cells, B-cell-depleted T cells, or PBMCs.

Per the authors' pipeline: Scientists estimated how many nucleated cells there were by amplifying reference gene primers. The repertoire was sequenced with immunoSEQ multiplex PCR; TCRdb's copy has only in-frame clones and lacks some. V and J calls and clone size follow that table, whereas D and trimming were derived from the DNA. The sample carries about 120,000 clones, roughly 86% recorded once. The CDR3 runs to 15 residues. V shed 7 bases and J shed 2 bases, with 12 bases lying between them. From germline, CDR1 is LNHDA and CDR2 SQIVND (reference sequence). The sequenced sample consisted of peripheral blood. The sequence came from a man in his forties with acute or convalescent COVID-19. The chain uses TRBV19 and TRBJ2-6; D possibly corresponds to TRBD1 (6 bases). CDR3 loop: CASTTGKTGANVLTF. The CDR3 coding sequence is TGTGCCAGTACTACAGGGAAAACTGGGGCCAACGTCCTGACTTTC.